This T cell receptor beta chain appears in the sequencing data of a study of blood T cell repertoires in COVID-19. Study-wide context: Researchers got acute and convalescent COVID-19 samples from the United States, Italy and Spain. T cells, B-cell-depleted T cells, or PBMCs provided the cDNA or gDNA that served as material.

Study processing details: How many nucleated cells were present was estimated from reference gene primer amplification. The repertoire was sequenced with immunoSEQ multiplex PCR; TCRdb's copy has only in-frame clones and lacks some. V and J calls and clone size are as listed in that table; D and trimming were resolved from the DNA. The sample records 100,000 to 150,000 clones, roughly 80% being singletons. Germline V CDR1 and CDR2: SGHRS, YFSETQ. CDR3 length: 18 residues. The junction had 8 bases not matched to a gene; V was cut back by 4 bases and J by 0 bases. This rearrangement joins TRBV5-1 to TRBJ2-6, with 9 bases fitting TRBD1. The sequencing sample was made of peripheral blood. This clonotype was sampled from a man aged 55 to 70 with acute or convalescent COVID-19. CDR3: CASSPTGQGISGANVLTF. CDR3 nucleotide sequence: TGCGCCAGCAGCCCAACGGGACAGGGAATCTCTGGGGCCAACGTCCTGACTTTC.